The rows below give T cell receptor beta chains drawn from one sample of a study of blood T cell repertoires in COVID-19. Assay: immunoSEQ multiplex PCR; the TCRdb copy retains only in-frame clones and omits some. The table lists 70,000 to 95,000 clones, 85% to 90% of them singletons. The sequenced material came from peripheral blood. These receptors were obtained from a woman older than 75 with active COVID-19. CDR3s include the opening cysteine and the closing phenylalanine or tryptophan. A D gene is named only where the DNA matches it firmly. Clone size, where shown, is once, few, many, or a class for clones that have expanded.

j_gene | v_gene | d_gene | abundance | CDR3aa | CDR3nt
TRBJ1-2 | TRBV30 | TRBD1 | once | CAWSVPKTGKNGYTF | TGTGCCTGGAGTGTACCTAAGACAGGGAAGAATGGCTACACCTTC
TRBJ2-1 | TRBV11-2 | . | . | CASSSLNEQFF | TGTGCCAGCAGCTCCCTGAATGAGCAGTTCTTC
TRBJ1-6 | TRBV6-2/TRBV6-3 | . | . | CASTPLRTAYNSPLHF | TGTGCCAGCACCCCATTGAGGACAGCTTATAATTCACCCCTCCACTTT
TRBJ2-1 | TRBV7-2 | . | . | CASTPQGDEQFF | TGTGCCAGCACCCCACAGGGAGATGAGCAGTTCTTC
TRBJ1-2 | TRBV5-5 | TRBD1 | . | CASSFSTGGYYGYTF | TGTGCCAGCAGCTTTAGTACAGGGGGCTACTATGGCTACACCTTC
TRBJ2-7 | TRBV5-1 | . | . | CASSLIGGTNYEQYF | TGCGCCAGCAGCTTGATTGGCGGGACGAACTACGAGCAGTACTTC
TRBJ1-6 | TRBV28 | . | . | CASSPPGSPLHF | TGTGCCAGCAGCCCCCCAGGGTCACCCCTCCACTTT
TRBJ2-7 | TRBV5-5 | TRBD1 | . | CASSAGQGAYEQYF | TGTGCCAGCAGCGCCGGACAGGGGGCCTACGAGCAGTACTTC
TRBJ1-5 | TRBV15 | . | . | CATSSFSRGYQPQHF | TGTGCCACCAGCTCGTTTAGCCGCGGATATCAGCCCCAGCATTTT
TRBJ2-3 | TRBV27 | TRBD2 | . | CASSLGLAATDTQYF | TGTGCCAGCAGTTTAGGGCTAGCGGCCACAGATACGCAGTATTTT
TRBJ2-5 | TRBV7-9 | . | . | CASSSPRGAQAQETQYF | TGTGCCAGCAGCTCCCCCAGGGGGGCTCAGGCACAAGAGACCCAGTACTTC
TRBJ2-5 | TRBV7-9 | . | . | CASSFTRDVETQYF | TGTGCCAGCAGCTTCACCCGGGATGTGGAGACCCAGTACTTC
TRBJ2-1 | TRBV4-3 | . | few | CASSQDLTSRKAEQFF | TGCGCCAGCAGCCAAGATCTCACTAGCCGAAAGGCGGAGCAGTTCTTC
TRBJ2-1 | TRBV6-5 | . | . | CASSYSRTLYNEQFF | TGTGCCAGCAGTTACTCGAGGACTTTGTACAATGAGCAGTTCTTC
TRBJ2-1 | TRBV7-9 | . | . | CASSFQGFPYNEQFF | TGTGCCAGCAGCTTCCAGGGGTTCCCCTACAATGAGCAGTTCTTC
TRBJ2-7 | TRBV9 | . | . | CASSVQEGDEQYF | TGTGCCAGCAGCGTTCAGGAGGGTGACGAGCAGTACTTC
TRBJ2-3 | TRBV7-9 | . | . | CASQGKSTDTQYF | TGTGCCAGCCAGGGGAAGAGCACAGATACGCAGTATTTT
TRBJ2-1 | TRBV7-9 | TRBD2 | . | CASSLAPRASGSSDEQFF | TGTGCCAGCAGCTTAGCCCCCCGAGCTAGCGGGAGTTCGGATGAGCAGTTCTTC
TRBJ1-6 | TRBV7-2 | . | . | CASSTAGRVTSPLHF | TGTGCCAGCAGCACGGCTGGGAGGGTAACATCACCCCTCCACTTT
TRBJ2-7 | TRBV3-1/TRBV3-2 | TRBD2 | . | CASSPLRGTSGWLPYEQYF | TGTGCCAGCAGCCCCCTCCGGGGGACTAGCGGGTGGCTACCGTACGAGCAGTACTTC